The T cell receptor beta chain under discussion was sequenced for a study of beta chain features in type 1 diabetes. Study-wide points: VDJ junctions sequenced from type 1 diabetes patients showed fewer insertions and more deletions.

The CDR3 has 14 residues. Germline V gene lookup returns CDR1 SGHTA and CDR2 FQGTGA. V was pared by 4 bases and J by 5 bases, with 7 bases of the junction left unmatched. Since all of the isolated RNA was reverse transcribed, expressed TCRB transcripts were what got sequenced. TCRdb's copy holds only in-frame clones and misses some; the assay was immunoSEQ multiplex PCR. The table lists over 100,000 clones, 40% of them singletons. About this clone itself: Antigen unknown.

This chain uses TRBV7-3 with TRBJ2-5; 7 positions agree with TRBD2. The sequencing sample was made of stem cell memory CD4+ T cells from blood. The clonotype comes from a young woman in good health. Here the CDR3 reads CASSSSGRGETQYF. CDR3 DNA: TGTGCCAGCAGCTCTAGCGGACGCGGGGAGACCCAGTACTTC.